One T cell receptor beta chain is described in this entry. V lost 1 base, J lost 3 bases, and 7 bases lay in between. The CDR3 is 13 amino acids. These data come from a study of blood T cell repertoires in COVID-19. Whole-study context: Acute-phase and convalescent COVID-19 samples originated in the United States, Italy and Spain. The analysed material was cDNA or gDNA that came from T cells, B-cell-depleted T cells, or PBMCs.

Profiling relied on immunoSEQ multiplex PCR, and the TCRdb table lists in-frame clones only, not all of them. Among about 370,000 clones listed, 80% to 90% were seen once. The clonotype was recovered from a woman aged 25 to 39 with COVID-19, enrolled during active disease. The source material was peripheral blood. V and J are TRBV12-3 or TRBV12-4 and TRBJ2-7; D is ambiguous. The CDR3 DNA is TGTGCCAGCAGTTTAGGGCATAACTACGAGCAGTACGTC. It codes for CASSLGHNYEQYV.